This passage covers 29 T cell receptor beta chains from one sample sequenced in a study of shared clonotypes between healthy human individuals. CD45RO-negative CD8 cells positively selected for CCR7 made up the naive population, which excluded terminally differentiated effector memory CD45RA+ cells. This table comes from immunoSEQ multiplex PCR, and its TCRdb copy is limited to in-frame clones, with some not included. The data contain some 800,000 clones, 90% to 95% of them seen just once; the ten biggest clones take up 24%. The specimen was naive CD8+ T cells sorted from blood. Receptors originate from a man aged 25 to 40 in good health.

V gene TRBV7-9 combines with J gene TRBJ2-7; D call uncertain. This CDR3 has 12 residues. CDR1 is SEHNR, CDR2 FQNEAQ, per germline (reference sequence). V lost 5 bases and J 2 bases, leaving 7 bases between the germline ends. In DNA form, the CDR3 reads TGTGCCAGCAGCCAGATTCCCTACGAGCAGTACTTC. This codes for CASSQIPYEQYF.

V is TRBV28 and J is TRBJ2-3; 7 nucleotides align to TRBD1. Trimming at V came to 10 bases and at J to 5 bases, leaving 9 bases not matched to a gene. Germline CDR1 is MDHEN and CDR2 is SYDVKM. The CDR3 loop spans 13 amino acids. The CDR3 protein is CATRRTGLDTQYF. CDR3 nucleotide sequence: TGTGCCACCAGAAGGACAGGTTTAGATACGCAGTATTTT. Using reference TRBV28 and TRBJ2-3 for the parts outside the CDR3, the full variable domain is DVKVTQSSRYLVKRTGEKVFLECVQDMDHENMFWYRQDPGLGLRLIYFSYDVKMKEKGDIPEGYSVSREKKERFSLILESASTNQTSMYLCATRRTGLDTQYFGPGTRLTVL.

In DNA form, the CDR3 reads TGTGCCAGCAGCTTAGTGGCTAGCGGGAGGTTTGGGGAGACCCAGTACTTC. It codes for CASSLVASGRFGETQYF. The gene calls are TRBV11-2 and TRBJ2-5; 11 nucleotides line up with TRBD2. From germline, CDR1 is SGHAT and CDR2 FQNNGV. Trimming cost V 1 base and J 5 bases; bases outside gene matches: 9. This CDR3 is 17 amino acids long.

This sequence joins TRBV5-1 and TRBJ2-7, with TRBD1 identical over 9 bases. With V trimmed by 4 bases and J by 1 base, 9 bases remained unmatched. The CDR3 is 16 amino acids. Germline V gives CDR1 SGHRS, CDR2 YFSETQ. The CDR3: CASSGVSGQGSYEQYF. The CDR3 DNA follows: TGCGCCAGCAGCGGGGTGTCGGGACAGGGATCCTACGAGCAGTACTTC. The entire variable domain, with the rest obtained from reference TRBV5-1 and TRBJ2-7, is as follows: KAGVTQTPRYLIKTRGQQVTLSCSPISGHRSVSWYQQTPGQGLQFLFEYFSETQRNKGNFPGRFSGRQFSNSRSEMNVSTLELGDSALYLCASSGVSGQGSYEQYFGPGTRLTVT.

The chain links TRBV13 to TRBJ2-7; 10 nucleotides agree with TRBD2. The V and J ends lost 5 bases and 4 bases, in that order; junction bases with no gene match: 5. The germline gives CDR1 PRHDT, CDR2 FYEKMQ (reference sequence). The CDR3 totals 14 residues. The CDR3 is CASSPLAGGYEQYF. The CDR3, as DNA: TGTGCCAGCAGCCCTTTAGCGGGAGGTTACGAGCAGTACTTC. Full variable domain (outside the CDR3, taken from reference TRBV13 and TRBJ2-7): AAGVIQSPRHLIKEKRETATLKCYPIPRHDTVYWYQQGPGQDPQFLISFYEKMQSDKGSIPDRFSAQQFSDYHSELNMSSLELGDSALYFCASSPLAGGYEQYFGPGTRLTVT.

The genes are TRBV2 and TRBJ2-7; TRBD1 matches 9 bases. This CDR3 has 12 amino acids. Germline V gene lookup returns CDR1 SNHLY and CDR2 FYNNEI. V trimming: 7 bases; J trimming: 11 bases; junction bases outside the gene matches: 9. The CDR3 coding sequence is TGTGCCAGCACCTTTACAGGGGGCGCGGAGTACTTC. It is translated as CASTFTGGAEYF.

A single count supports this clone. The V gene is TRBV27, the J gene TRBJ2-2, with 7 bases aligning to TRBD2. The CDR3 consists of 17 residues. V trimming: 1 base; J trimming: 0 bases; junction bases outside the gene matches: 5. Germline values: CDR1 MNHEY, CDR2 SMNVEV (reference sequence). CDR3 DNA sequence: TGTGCCAGCAGTTTATTTACCAGCGGGGCGAACACCGGGGAGCTGTTTTTT. It translates to CASSLFTSGANTGELFF.

This rearrangement joins TRBV19 to TRBJ2-7, with TRBD1 as a possible D gene (5 bases). The CDR3 totals 13 residues. Trimming cost V 10 bases and J 3 bases, with 16 bases left between them. Germline V lookup: CDR1 LNHDA, CDR2 SQIVND (reference sequence). The CDR3 loop reads CATLGAPLYEQYF. CDR3 bases: TGTGCCACCCTAGGGGCCCCACTCTACGAGCAGTACTTC.

V gene TRBV6-1 combines with J gene TRBJ2-7; D not resolved. V lost 8 bases, J lost 3 bases, and 14 bases lay in between. The germline gives CDR1 MNHNS, CDR2 SASEGT. The CDR3 is 13 residues long. DNA of the CDR3: TGTGCCAGCTCGGGTTTCCAGAACTACGAGCAGTACTTC. This codes for CASSGFQNYEQYF.

The chain employs TRBV2 and TRBJ2-5; 7 bases line up with TRBD2. CDR3 length: 17 residues. Unmatched junction bases numbered 19, after V lost 7 bases and J lost 5 bases. Germline V lookup: CDR1 SNHLY, CDR2 FYNNEI. The CDR3 DNA follows: TGTGCCAGCAAAACATCATGGGAGGGCGATGGGGGGGAGACCCAGTACTTC. Encoded protein: CASKTSWEGDGGETQYF.

The chain uses TRBV4-1 and TRBJ2-1; 9 positions agree with TRBD1. The CDR3 loop spans 15 amino acids. CDR1 and CDR2 from the germline V gene are MGHRA and YSYEKL. V was pared by 1 base and J by 7 bases, with 5 bases of the junction left unmatched. CDR3 sequence reads: CASSQGGQGQNEQFF. The CDR3 region has the DNA TGCGCCAGCAGCCAAGGGGGACAGGGTCAGAATGAGCAGTTCTTC.

V is TRBV27 and J is TRBJ2-5; D is undetermined. The CDR3 length is 14 residues. The germline CDR1 and CDR2 sequences are MNHEY and SMNVEV (reference sequence). Trimming removed 4 bases at V and 5 bases at J, with 14 bases between. CDR3 coding DNA: TGTGCCAGCAGTTCCGGTAGGCCCCAGGAGACCCAGTACTTC. It is translated as CASSSGRPQETQYF.

The chain is built from TRBV6-1 and TRBJ2-1; tentatively, D is TRBD1 (6 bases). Germline V gene sequence: CDR1 MNHNS, CDR2 SASEGT. CDR3 size: 16 residues. Trimming took off 2 bases at V and 5 bases at J, with 16 bases between the two ends. DNA for the CDR3: TGTGCCAGCAGTGAAAGGGGTGGCGGACAGAACAATGAGCAGTTCTTC. Its protein is CASSERGGGQNNEQFF.

V gene TRBV15 combines with J gene TRBJ2-3, with 8 bases fitting TRBD2. Germline V lookup: CDR1 LNHNV, CDR2 YYDKDF (reference sequence). V dropped 3 bases and J dropped 0; count of bases not matched to a gene: 8. The CDR3 has 17 residues. The CDR3 nucleotides are TGTGCCACCAGCAGCATACTAGCGGAGACTAGCACAGATACGCAGTATTTT. Translated, it gives CATSSILAETSTDTQYF.

The chain links TRBV7-3 to TRBJ2-7, with D perhaps TRBD2 (5 bases). V was pared by 2 bases and J by 2 bases, with 13 bases between. The CDR3 is 15 residues long. Germline CDR1 SGHTA, CDR2 FQGTGA. CDR3 nucleotide sequence: TGTGCCAGCAGCTTATTCGGCGGGCCCACCTACGAGCAGTACTTC. Translation: CASSLFGGPTYEQYF.

The chain has TRBV14 and TRBJ2-7; D unresolved. V was cut by 0 bases and J by 4 bases, with 4 bases left in between. Germline V CDR1 and CDR2: SGHDN, FVKESK. This CDR3 has 12 amino acids. In nucleotides, the CDR3 is TGTGCCAGCAGCCAAGACCCGTACGAGCAGTACTTC. This encodes CASSQDPYEQYF.

The chain recombines TRBV14 with TRBJ2-1; D might be TRBD1 or TRBD2, each matching 5 bases. Trimming left V 7 bases short and J 4 bases short, with 14 bases between. There are 14 residues in the CDR3. Germline CDR1 is SGHDN and CDR2 is FVKESK. The CDR3 here is CASNYGTKYNEQFF. CDR3 sequence (DNA): TGTGCCAGCAATTATGGGACCAAATACAATGAGCAGTTCTTC.

This clone was seen at least ten times. The genes are TRBV6-1 and TRBJ2-4; TRBD2 matches 10 bases. The trim removed 1 base at V and 0 bases at J, leaving 0 bases unmatched. Germline CDR1 MNHNS, CDR2 SASEGT. CDR3 size: 16 residues. Written as DNA, the CDR3 is TGTGCCAGCAGTGAAGGACTAGCGGGAGCCAAAAACATTCAGTACTTC. Protein product: CASSEGLAGAKNIQYF.

The sample holds one count of this clone. The J gene is TRBJ2-7, the V gene TRBV2; D is unclear. Trimming stripped 3 bases from V and 3 bases from J, with 15 bases between. Germline lookup yields CDR1 SNHLY and CDR2 FYNNEI. CDR3 length equals 15 residues. The CDR3 nucleotides are TGTGCCAGCAGTGATATTACACCTGTAGGCTACGAGCAGTACTTC. Its translation is CASSDITPVGYEQYF.

This clone was seen once. The genes are TRBV2 and TRBJ1-1; D remains unclear. Trimming stripped 6 bases from V and 0 bases from J, with 8 bases between. Germline CDR1 and CDR2: SNHLY and FYNNEI. The CDR3 sequence is 13 residues long. CDR3 residues: CASRGRLNTEAFF. The CDR3 DNA sequence: TGTGCCAGCAGAGGACGGTTGAACACTGAAGCTTTCTTT.

The genes are TRBV9 and TRBJ2-5; D is ambiguous. Trimming stripped 0 bases from V and 5 bases from J, with 11 bases between. CDR1 and CDR2 (germline): SGDLS, YYNGEE. The CDR3 is 14 residues long. This chain's CDR3 is CASSVELAAETQYF. The CDR3 DNA reads TGTGCCAGCAGCGTAGAACTCGCGGCGGAGACCCAGTACTTC.

This clone came up once. The same CDR3 can be traced to other DNA sequences in this sample. The CDR3 DNA reads as TGTGCCAGCAGTTATGGGGGAGGAGAAGCTTTCTTT. Its translation is CASSYGGGEAFF. The V and J genes are TRBV6-5 and TRBJ1-1; the D gene is possibly TRBD1 (5 bases). Looked up from germline, CDR1 is MNHEY and CDR2 is SVGAGI. The CDR3 is 12 amino acids. Trimming stripped 3 bases from V and 8 bases from J, with 10 bases between.

The chain combines TRBV14 with TRBJ2-1, with D hard to call. Looked up from germline, CDR1 is SGHDN and CDR2 is FVKESK. The ends were cut back, 4 bases at V and 6 bases at J, with 22 bases in the middle. The CDR3 is made up of 17 amino acids. The CDR3 protein is CASSLQPPDPGGNEQFF. CDR3 sequence (DNA): TGTGCCAGCAGCCTCCAGCCTCCGGACCCGGGTGGCAATGAGCAGTTCTTC.

With respect to this clone: One junction end does not reproduce the germline sequence, and a read error may be involved. J is TRBJ2-7 and V is TRBV27; 9 bases match TRBD1. Per germline, CDR1 MNHEY and CDR2 SMNVEV (reference sequence). The CDR3 consists of 14 residues. The CDR3: CASSLYRGRSEQYF. The CDR3 DNA is TGTGCCAGCAGTTTATACAGGGGGCGAAGCGAGCAGTACTTT.

This sequence joins TRBV4-1 and TRBJ2-5, with 11 bases that match TRBD2. J gave up 4 bases and V 2 bases, and 9 bases lay outside the gene matches. There are 17 residues in the CDR3. Germline CDR1 is MGHRA and CDR2 is YSYEKL. As DNA, the CDR3 is TGCGCCAGCAGCCAACTTCCACTAGCGGGAGTCGGAGAGACCCAGTACTTC. As protein: CASSQLPLAGVGETQYF.

The rearrangement links TRBV11-1 to TRBJ2-5; the D is unclear. CDR3 length equals 13 residues. From germline, CDR1 is SGHAT and CDR2 FQDESV (reference sequence). V lost 7 bases and J lost 0, with 9 bases in between. The DNA for the CDR3 is TGTGCCAGCACGTCGAGGTACCAAGAGACCCAGTACTTC. The encoded protein is CASTSRYQETQYF.

The chain couples TRBV19 to TRBJ2-2; D is undetermined. From germline, CDR1 is LNHDA and CDR2 SQIVND (reference sequence). Trimming cost V 5 bases and J 4 bases, with 14 bases left between them. The CDR3 length is 15 residues. The CDR3 here is CASSFGPGPTGELFF. The CDR3, as DNA: TGTGCCAGTAGTTTCGGCCCCGGACCCACCGGGGAGCTGTTTTTT.

This clone was recorded once. This sequence joins TRBV19 and TRBJ1-2, with D perhaps TRBD1 (5 bases). The germline V gene encodes CDR1 LNHDA and CDR2 SQIVND (reference sequence). Trimming cost V 1 base and J 4 bases, with 10 bases left between them. CDR3 size: 14 residues. The CDR3 bases are TGTGCCAGTAGTATAGTCCAGGGCGGCTATGGCTACACCTTC. It yields the protein CASSIVQGGYGYTF.

V and J are TRBV2 and TRBJ2-7; D is possibly TRBD1 (7 bases). Trimming pared 3 bases from V and 3 bases from J, leaving 21 bases between. The V gene's germline CDR1 is SNHLY and CDR2 FYNNEI. The CDR3 is made up of 17 amino acids. The CDR3 reads CASSELQGPGGGYEQYF. The DNA for the CDR3 is TGTGCCAGCAGTGAGTTACAGGGGCCAGGAGGGGGCTACGAGCAGTACTTC.